Each of the 16 T cell receptor beta chains below was sequenced from the same sample in a study of OX40 agonist ivuxolimab in advanced cancers. The protocol was immunoSEQ multiplex PCR, while the TCRdb copy is restricted to in-frame clones and leaves out a portion. The table lists more than 100,000 clones, 85% to 95% of them singletons, with 0.9% to 1.2% in the top ten. Sample: CD4+ or CD8+ T cells sorted from blood, taken in a trial of the OX40 agonist ivuxolimab. The origin of the receptors is an adult with an advanced solid tumor such as melanoma, head and neck, liver or kidney cancer.

This clone was seen only once. This chain's CDR3 is CASSLVGTQNTEAFF. The CDR3 coding sequence is TGTGCCAGCAGCTTGGTAGGGACACAGAACACTGAAGCTTTCTTT. The rearrangement uses TRBV5-6 and TRBJ1-1, with a possible D match to TRBD1 (6 bases). Germline CDR1 is SGHDT and CDR2 is YYEEEE. This CDR3 has 15 residues. Trimming cost V 0 bases and J 1 base, with 10 bases left between them.

V gene TRBV7-2 combines with J gene TRBJ2-5, with TRBD2 matching over 9 bases. The CDR3 totals 14 residues. Germline-derived CDR1 and CDR2 are SGHTA and FQGNSA. Trimming removed 3 bases from V and 7 bases from J; junction bases left unmatched: 6. The CDR3 bases are TGTGCCAGCAGCTTTGGTTTTAGCGGGGGGACCCAGTACTTC. Translation gives CASSFGFSGGTQYF.

The rearrangement links TRBV28 to TRBJ1-5, with unresolved D. This CDR3 comprises 18 residues. Trimming cost V 6 bases and J 0 bases, with 21 bases left between them. The germline gives CDR1 MDHEN, CDR2 SYDVKM. CDR3 sequence: CASSPIGGSPYSNQPQHF. The CDR3 DNA follows: TGTGCCAGCAGCCCCATTGGCGGGAGCCCATATAGCAATCAGCCCCAGCATTTT.

The genes are TRBV5-1 and TRBJ1-1; 9 nucleotides align to TRBD1. Trimming removed 5 bases from V and 2 bases from J; junction bases left unmatched: 4. Germline CDR1 is SGHRS and CDR2 is YFSETQ. The CDR3 sequence is 14 residues long. CDR3 loop: CASRMTGGNTEAFF. For the CDR3, the DNA is TGCGCCAGCAGGATGACAGGGGGAAACACTGAAGCTTTCTTT.

The CDR3 reads CASSHSQSGTTSYEQYF. Here the CDR3 DNA reads TGCGCCAGCAGCCATTCCCAATCCGGGACTACCTCCTACGAGCAGTACTTC. The rearrangement joins TRBV5-1 to TRBJ2-7, with TRBD2 matching 7 bases. Germline V CDR1 and CDR2: SGHRS, YFSETQ. The CDR3 loop spans 17 amino acids. V gave up 4 bases and J gave up 0 bases; unmatched junction bases: 13.

This rearrangement joins TRBV7-2 to TRBJ2-2; weak D call: TRBD2 (6 bases). Trimming took off 3 bases at V and 5 bases at J, with 13 bases between the two ends. From germline, CDR1 is SGHTA and CDR2 FQGNSA. The CDR3 totals 15 residues. As DNA, the CDR3 is TGTGCCAGCAGCTTGGCGGGACTCAATACCGGGGAGCTGTTTTTT. It is translated as CASSLAGLNTGELFF.

The V gene is TRBV4-1, the J gene TRBJ2-1; 10 bases match TRBD2. Germline V gene lookup returns CDR1 MGHRA and CDR2 YSYEKL. The CDR3 extends over 15 amino acids. The trim removed 0 bases at V and 8 bases at J, leaving 4 bases unmatched. In DNA, the CDR3 is TGCGCCAGCAGCCAAGACGGGACTAGCGTCGATGAGCAGTTCTTC. Amino acid sequence: CASSQDGTSVDEQFF.

The CDR3 DNA follows: TGTGCCAGCAGTTACTGGGGAGGGGGACAGCCCCAGCATTTT. Protein sequence: CASSYWGGGQPQHF. This chain connects TRBV6-5 to TRBJ1-5, with D possibly being TRBD1 (6 bases). This CDR3 comprises 14 residues. Germline CDR1 is MNHEY and CDR2 is SVGAGI. V gave up 1 base and J gave up 7 bases, with 11 bases separating them.

The chain links TRBV5-6 to TRBJ2-7; maybe TRBD1 (6 bases). CDR3 length: 14 amino acids. Germline-derived CDR1 and CDR2 are SGHDT and YYEEEE. V shed 0 bases and J shed 1 base, with 8 bases lying between them. The CDR3, as DNA: TGTGCCAGCAGCTTGGGCCAGGGGTCCTACGAGCAGTACTTC. Translated: CASSLGQGSYEQYF. Variable domain in full (rest from reference TRBV5-6 and TRBJ2-7): DAGVTQSPTHLIKTRGQQVTLRCSPKSGHDTVSWYQQALGQGPQFIFQYYEEEERQRGNFPDRFSGHQFPNYSSELNVNALLLGDSALYLCASSLGQGSYEQYFGPGTRLTVT.

This clone was counted once. The CDR3 loop is CASSLGPVNQPQHF. The CDR3 bases are TGTGCCAGCAGCTTGGGCCCGGTTAATCAGCCCCAGCATTTT. The chain is built from TRBV5-5 and TRBJ1-5; D uncertain. This CDR3 has 14 residues. Trimming removed 0 bases at V and 4 bases at J, with 8 bases between. Germline loops: CDR1 SGHKS, CDR2 YYEKEE (reference sequence).

The gene calls are TRBV6-5 and TRBJ1-2, with TRBD1 matching 9 bases. The CDR3 length is 14 residues. CDR1 is MNHEY and CDR2 is SVGAGI in the germline V gene. V dropped 5 bases and J dropped 6; count of bases not matched to a gene: 7. CDR3: CASSVPGQGHGYTF. The CDR3 DNA reads as TGTGCCAGCAGTGTGCCGGGACAGGGTCATGGCTACACCTTC.

The rearrangement links TRBV2 to TRBJ1-1, with TRBD1 identical over 8 bases. Germline CDR1 is SNHLY and CDR2 is FYNNEI. V shed 6 bases, J shed 6 bases, and the junction held 6 bases outside the gene matches. This CDR3 is 13 amino acids long. CDR3 bases: TGTGCCAGCAGGACTGGACAGGGACCTGAAGCTTTCTTT. It specifies CASRTGQGPEAFF.

The chain joins TRBV19 to TRBJ1-2, with no clear D. The germline V gene encodes CDR1 LNHDA and CDR2 SQIVND (reference sequence). CDR3 length: 13 amino acids. V was trimmed by 5 bases and J by 0 bases, leaving 7 bases between them. The CDR3 is CASSPAANYGYTF. The CDR3 DNA is TGTGCCAGTAGTCCGGCAGCTAACTATGGCTACACCTTC.

V usage is TRBV5-4 and J usage is TRBJ1-4, with D maybe TRBD1 (5 bases). Trimming took off 4 bases at V and 4 bases at J, with 11 bases between the two ends. From germline, CDR1 is SGHNT and CDR2 YYREEE (reference sequence). CDR3 length: 14 residues. The CDR3 DNA follows: TGTGCCAGCAGCACCGGGACGCTTAATGAAAAACTGTTTTTT. This codes for CASSTGTLNEKLFF.

The rearrangement joins TRBV19 to TRBJ2-7, with 10 bases identical to TRBD1. V lost 8 bases to trimming and J lost 6 bases; unmatched junction nucleotides: 10. Germline loops: CDR1 LNHDA, CDR2 SQIVND (reference sequence). The length of the CDR3 is 14 residues. The CDR3 protein is CASWAGTGDIEQYF. The CDR3 nucleotides read TGTGCCAGTTGGGCCGGGACAGGGGATATCGAGCAGTACTTC.

CDR3 DNA sequence: TGTGCCAGCAGTGAAGCGGGTTATAGCAATCAGCCCCAGCATTTT. This gives the protein CASSEAGYSNQPQHF. V gene TRBV2 combines with J gene TRBJ1-5, with unresolved D. Trimming took off 0 bases at V and 0 bases at J, with 6 bases between the two ends. CDR1 and CDR2 (germline): SNHLY, FYNNEI. CDR3 length equals 15 residues.